This is a list of T cell receptor beta chains from one sample in a study of human T cells and chemical hapten exposure. MiXCR was run by TCRdb on the RACE reads, yielding one entry per CDR3 protein. The data contain 210,000 or so distinct CDR3 sequences, 24% of them singletons. Sequencing used whole blood, obtained in connection with sensitization to the hapten diphenylcyclopropenone (DPC). These receptors all stem from a woman aged 40 to 50 with alopecia areata. Some clones in this sample may be carry-over from other donors' samples. Both conserved end residues are part of each CDR3. The order of the fields is J gene, clone size, D gene, V gene, CDR3 protein, CDR3 DNA. A D gene is named only where the DNA matches it firmly. Clone size is shown for a subset of rows, as once, few, many or a class of expanded clone.

j_call: TRBJ1-4; clone_size: .; d_call: TRBD1; v_call: TRBV9; cdr3_aa: CASSGGQGAYEKLFF; cdr3_nt: TGTGCCAGCAGCGGCGGACAGGGGGCGTATGAAAAACTGTTTTTT
j_call: TRBJ2-3; clone_size: .; d_call: TRBD2; v_call: TRBV7-6; cdr3_aa: CASSLEASGGITDTQYF; cdr3_nt: TGTGCCAGCAGCTTAGAGGCTAGCGGGGGGATCACAGATACGCAGTATTTT
j_call: TRBJ1-1; clone_size: .; d_call: .; v_call: TRBV5-1; cdr3_aa: CASPPERTEAFF; cdr3_nt: TGCGCCAGCCCCCCCGAGAGGACTGAAGCTTTCTTT
j_call: TRBJ2-3; clone_size: few; d_call: TRBD1; v_call: TRBV12-3/TRBV12-4; cdr3_aa: CASSLGQASTDTQYF; cdr3_nt: TGTGCCAGCAGTTTGGGACAGGCGAGCACAGATACGCAGTATTTT
j_call: TRBJ2-7; clone_size: .; d_call: .; v_call: TRBV6-6; cdr3_aa: CASSRDGFGGYEQYF; cdr3_nt: TGTGCCAGCAGTCGTGACGGGTTCGGAGGTTACGAGCAGTACTTC
j_call: TRBJ2-1; clone_size: many; d_call: .; v_call: TRBV4-1; cdr3_aa: CASSQNLSPNEQFF; cdr3_nt: TGCGCCAGCAGCCAAAACCTTAGCCCCAATGAGCAGTTCTTC
j_call: TRBJ2-1; clone_size: .; d_call: TRBD2; v_call: TRBV27; cdr3_aa: CASSYRTSGFYNEQFF; cdr3_nt: TGTGCCAGCAGTTACCGGACTAGCGGGTTCTACAATGAGCAGTTCTTC
j_call: TRBJ2-1; clone_size: .; d_call: TRBD1; v_call: TRBV11-2; cdr3_aa: CASSLTTGRTEQFF; cdr3_nt: TGTGCCAGCAGCTTAACGACAGGGCGCACTGAGCAGTTCTTC
j_call: TRBJ1-5; clone_size: many; d_call: .; v_call: TRBV27; cdr3_aa: CASSVYGGRNQPQHF; cdr3_nt: TGTGCCAGCAGTGTATACGGGGGACGCAATCAGCCCCAGCATTTT
j_call: TRBJ2-7; clone_size: .; d_call: TRBD2; v_call: TRBV29-1; cdr3_aa: CSVLAEAYEQYF; cdr3_nt: TGCAGCGTACTAGCGGAGGCCTACGAGCAGTACTTC
j_call: TRBJ1-4; clone_size: .; d_call: .; v_call: TRBV20-1; cdr3_aa: CSPRTVFNEKLFF; cdr3_nt: TGCAGTCCGCGGACAGTTTTCAATGAAAAACTGTTTTTT
j_call: TRBJ1-5; clone_size: few; d_call: .; v_call: TRBV24-1; cdr3_aa: CATSDTNQPQHF; cdr3_nt: TGTGCCACCAGTGACACCAATCAGCCCCAGCATTTT
j_call: TRBJ1-5; clone_size: .; d_call: .; v_call: TRBV7-2; cdr3_aa: CASSRGVVRNQPQHF; cdr3_nt: TGTGCCAGCAGTAGAGGGGTGGTTCGTAATCAGCCCCAGCATTTT
j_call: TRBJ2-7; clone_size: .; d_call: TRBD1; v_call: TRBV29-1; cdr3_aa: CSAMTGVSSYEQYF; cdr3_nt: TGCAGCGCAATGACAGGGGTTAGCTCCTACGAGCAGTACTTC
j_call: TRBJ2-1; clone_size: .; d_call: TRBD2; v_call: TRBV4-1; cdr3_aa: CASSRSGTSGAVGEQFF; cdr3_nt: TGCGCCAGCAGCCGGTCCGGGACTAGCGGGGCGGTCGGGGAGCAGTTCTTC
j_call: TRBJ2-7; clone_size: .; d_call: TRBD2; v_call: TRBV7-2; cdr3_aa: CASSAAGVGGYEQYF; cdr3_nt: TGTGCCAGCAGTGCCGCGGGAGTTGGGGGGTACGAGCAGTACTTC
j_call: TRBJ2-3; clone_size: few; d_call: .; v_call: TRBV6-4; cdr3_aa: CASSPGSNTDTQYF; cdr3_nt: TGTGCCAGCAGCCCCGGGTCCAACACAGATACGCAGTATTTT
j_call: TRBJ1-1; clone_size: few; d_call: .; v_call: TRBV20-1; cdr3_aa: CSASDFRPMNTEAFF; cdr3_nt: TGCAGTGCTAGTGATTTCCGGCCGATGAACACTGAAGCTTTCTTT
j_call: TRBJ2-7; clone_size: .; d_call: .; v_call: TRBV7-2; cdr3_aa: CASSSSWEQYF; cdr3_nt: TGTGCCAGCAGCTCCTCGTGGGAGCAGTACTTC
j_call: TRBJ1-5; clone_size: .; d_call: TRBD1; v_call: TRBV27; cdr3_aa: CASRTGVNQPQHF; cdr3_nt: TGTGCCAGCAGGACAGGGGTTAATCAGCCCCAGCATTTT
j_call: TRBJ2-3; clone_size: .; d_call: .; v_call: TRBV27; cdr3_aa: CASSSPNTDTQYF; cdr3_nt: TGTGCCAGCAGTTCCCCTAACACAGATACGCAGTATTTT
j_call: TRBJ1-5; clone_size: few; d_call: .; v_call: TRBV5-1; cdr3_aa: CASSLEAGNQPQHF; cdr3_nt: TGCGCCAGCAGCTTGGAGGCAGGGAATCAGCCCCAGCATTTT
j_call: TRBJ1-6; clone_size: once; d_call: .; v_call: TRBV25-1; cdr3_aa: CANSEYNSPLHF; cdr3_nt: TGTGCCAACAGTGAATATAATTCACCCCTCCACTTT
j_call: TRBJ2-1; clone_size: .; d_call: TRBD2; v_call: TRBV5-1; cdr3_aa: CASSLKTSGSYSYNEQFF; cdr3_nt: TGCGCCAGCAGCTTAAAGACTAGCGGGTCCTACTCCTACAATGAGCAGTTCTTC
j_call: TRBJ2-1; clone_size: few; d_call: TRBD2; v_call: TRBV10-3; cdr3_aa: CAISDPSGRTSSYNEQFF; cdr3_nt: TGTGCCATCAGTGACCCTAGCGGGAGGACGAGCTCCTACAATGAGCAGTTCTTC
j_call: TRBJ2-6; clone_size: few; d_call: .; v_call: TRBV28; cdr3_aa: CASRFGQRANVLTF; cdr3_nt: TGTGCCAGCCGCTTCGGACAGAGGGCCAACGTCCTGACTTTC
j_call: TRBJ2-1; clone_size: .; d_call: .; v_call: TRBV11-3; cdr3_aa: CASSPHPRRSSYNEQFF; cdr3_nt: TGTGCCAGCTCCCCCCACCCGCGGAGGAGCTCCTACAATGAGCAGTTCTTC
j_call: TRBJ2-1; clone_size: few; d_call: TRBD1; v_call: TRBV12-3/TRBV12-4; cdr3_aa: CASNKDRVAEQFF; cdr3_nt: TGTGCCAGCAACAAAGACAGGGTAGCTGAGCAGTTCTTC
j_call: TRBJ2-1; clone_size: .; d_call: .; v_call: TRBV12-5; cdr3_aa: CASGLGHEQFF; cdr3_nt: TGTGCTAGTGGTTTGGGGCATGAGCAGTTCTTC
j_call: TRBJ2-5; clone_size: .; d_call: TRBD2; v_call: TRBV28; cdr3_aa: CASSLLAGREETQYF; cdr3_nt: TGTGCCAGCAGTTTATTAGCGGGCCGGGAAGAGACCCAGTACTTC
j_call: TRBJ1-4; clone_size: .; d_call: TRBD1; v_call: TRBV27; cdr3_aa: CASSMGQGEEKLFF; cdr3_nt: TGTGCCAGCAGTATGGGACAGGGCGAAGAAAAACTGTTTTTT
j_call: TRBJ2-3; clone_size: few; d_call: .; v_call: TRBV10-3; cdr3_aa: CAISRDISTRTDTQYF; cdr3_nt: TGTGCCATCAGTCGGGATATCTCAACCCGGACAGATACGCAGTATTTT
j_call: TRBJ2-7; clone_size: .; d_call: TRBD2; v_call: TRBV12-3/TRBV12-4; cdr3_aa: CASSLALGGLAGVYEQYF; cdr3_nt: TGTGCCAGCAGTTTAGCTTTAGGGGGACTAGCGGGAGTTTACGAGCAGTACTTC
j_call: TRBJ2-5; clone_size: few; d_call: .; v_call: TRBV7-2; cdr3_aa: CASGLGWVETQYF; cdr3_nt: TGTGCCAGCGGATTGGGTTGGGTAGAGACCCAGTACTTC
j_call: TRBJ1-1; clone_size: .; d_call: .; v_call: TRBV7-2; cdr3_aa: CASSFNRVNTEAFF; cdr3_nt: TGTGCCAGCAGCTTTAACAGGGTTAACACTGAAGCTTTCTTT
j_call: TRBJ2-7; clone_size: .; d_call: TRBD2; v_call: TRBV28; cdr3_aa: CASSLLTLGMREEAYEQYF; cdr3_nt: TGTGCCAGCAGTTTACTTACCCTCGGGATGCGGGAGGAGGCCTACGAGCAGTACTTC
j_call: TRBJ2-7; clone_size: .; d_call: .; v_call: TRBV7-2; cdr3_aa: CASSLQAYEQYF; cdr3_nt: TGTGCCAGCAGCTTACAGGCCTACGAGCAGTACTTC
j_call: TRBJ2-7; clone_size: few; d_call: .; v_call: TRBV7-2; cdr3_aa: CASSLASFQRDEQYF; cdr3_nt: TGTGCCAGCAGCTTAGCCTCCTTTCAGAGAGACGAGCAGTACTTC
j_call: TRBJ2-1; clone_size: many; d_call: .; v_call: TRBV18; cdr3_aa: CASSPGVSNEQFF; cdr3_nt: TGTGCCAGCTCACCAGGAGTCAGCAATGAGCAGTTCTTC
j_call: TRBJ1-1; clone_size: .; d_call: .; v_call: TRBV10-3; cdr3_aa: CAIRGGNTEAFF; cdr3_nt: TGTGCCATCAGGGGGGGGAACACTGAAGCTTTCTTT
j_call: TRBJ2-1; clone_size: .; d_call: .; v_call: TRBV5-1; cdr3_aa: CASSLEGEQFF; cdr3_nt: TGCGCCAGCAGCTTGGAGGGTGAGCAGTTCTTC
j_call: TRBJ2-7; clone_size: few; d_call: .; v_call: TRBV10-3; cdr3_aa: CATPPRAYEQYF; cdr3_nt: TGTGCCACCCCGCCGAGGGCCTACGAGCAGTACTTC
j_call: TRBJ2-1; clone_size: .; d_call: .; v_call: TRBV2; cdr3_aa: CASQSLSEQFF; cdr3_nt: TGTGCCAGCCAGTCGTTGAGTGAGCAGTTCTTC
j_call: TRBJ2-1; clone_size: .; d_call: .; v_call: TRBV12-3/TRBV12-4; cdr3_aa: CASSLISNNEQFF; cdr3_nt: TGTGCCAGCAGTTTGATTTCGAACAATGAGCAGTTCTTC
j_call: TRBJ2-3; clone_size: .; d_call: .; v_call: TRBV24-1; cdr3_aa: CATSDLQGGNRWYF; cdr3_nt: TGTGCCACCAGTGATTTGCAAGGAGGCAATAGGTGGTATTTT
j_call: TRBJ2-3; clone_size: .; d_call: TRBD2; v_call: TRBV18; cdr3_aa: CASSGLTSGTDTQYF; cdr3_nt: TGTGCCAGCTCAGGTCTGACTAGCGGCACAGATACGCAGTATTTT
j_call: TRBJ1-1; clone_size: .; d_call: TRBD1; v_call: TRBV29-1; cdr3_aa: CSAEGQSNTEAFF; cdr3_nt: TGCAGCGCCGAGGGACAGTCAAACACTGAAGCTTTCTTT
j_call: TRBJ1-5; clone_size: few; d_call: .; v_call: TRBV6-5; cdr3_aa: CASRPGKRNQPQHF; cdr3_nt: TGTGCCAGCAGGCCAGGCAAACGCAATCAGCCCCAGCATTTT
j_call: TRBJ2-7; clone_size: .; d_call: TRBD2; v_call: TRBV5-4; cdr3_aa: CASSGAGGAYEQYF; cdr3_nt: TGTGCCAGCAGCGGAGCGGGAGGCGCCTACGAGCAGTACTTC
j_call: TRBJ1-1; clone_size: few; d_call: TRBD1; v_call: TRBV6-2/TRBV6-3; cdr3_aa: CASSYSLDRGVNTEAFF; cdr3_nt: TGTGCCAGCAGTTACTCGTTAGACAGGGGAGTGAACACTGAAGCTTTCTTT
j_call: TRBJ2-4; clone_size: many; d_call: TRBD1; v_call: TRBV18; cdr3_aa: CASSPVAGGGSKNIQYF; cdr3_nt: TGTGCCAGCTCACCAGTGGCAGGGGGCGGCTCCAAAAACATTCAGTACTTC
j_call: TRBJ2-3; clone_size: few; d_call: TRBD2; v_call: TRBV5-6; cdr3_aa: CASRLDRDYLTDTQYF; cdr3_nt: TGTGCCAGCAGGCTAGACCGGGACTACCTCACAGATACGCAGTATTTT
j_call: TRBJ2-7; clone_size: few; d_call: TRBD1; v_call: TRBV11-2; cdr3_aa: CASRETGGRDEQYF; cdr3_nt: TGTGCCAGCAGGGAGACAGGGGGCCGGGACGAGCAGTACTTC
j_call: TRBJ2-1; clone_size: .; d_call: TRBD1; v_call: TRBV5-6; cdr3_aa: CASSPSGTGGHNEQFF; cdr3_nt: TGTGCCAGCAGTCCGAGTGGGACAGGGGGTCACAATGAGCAGTTCTTC